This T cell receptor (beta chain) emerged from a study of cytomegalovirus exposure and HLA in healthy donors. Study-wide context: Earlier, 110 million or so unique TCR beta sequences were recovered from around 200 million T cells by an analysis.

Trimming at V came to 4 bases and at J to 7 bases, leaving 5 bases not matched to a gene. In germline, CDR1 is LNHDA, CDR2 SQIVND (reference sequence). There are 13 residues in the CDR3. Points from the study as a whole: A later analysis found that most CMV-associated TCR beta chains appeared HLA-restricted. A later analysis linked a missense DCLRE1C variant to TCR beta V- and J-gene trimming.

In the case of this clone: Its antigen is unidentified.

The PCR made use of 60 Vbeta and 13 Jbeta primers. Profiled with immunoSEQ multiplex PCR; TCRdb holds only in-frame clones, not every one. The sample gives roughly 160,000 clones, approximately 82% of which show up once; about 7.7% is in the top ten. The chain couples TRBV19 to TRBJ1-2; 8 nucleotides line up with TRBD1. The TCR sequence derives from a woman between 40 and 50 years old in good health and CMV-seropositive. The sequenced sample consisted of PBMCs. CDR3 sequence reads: CASSTRRGPGYTF. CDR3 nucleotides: TGTGCCAGTAGTACCCGCAGGGGGCCTGGCTACACCTTC.